This TCR beta chain was sequenced in a study of shared clonotypes between healthy human individuals. For the study at large: Participating donors consisted of a couple of women and a few men aged 18 to 49.

Germline V gives CDR1 WNHNN, CDR2 SYGVQD (reference sequence). The CDR3 has 17 amino acids. Trimming shortened V by 8 bases and J by 10 bases, and 30 bases separated the two germline ends. This table comes from immunoSEQ multiplex PCR, and its TCRdb copy is limited to in-frame clones, with some not included. There are over a million clones in the sample; 75% to 80% occur only once, and approximately 0.5% lies in the top ten. The clonotype originates from a man aged 18-30 years in good health. Some clones in this sample may be carry-over from other donors' samples. The material sequenced was memory CD4+ T cells from PBMCs. Subset indicated: CD45RA-negative fraction. The chain joins TRBV10-1 to TRBJ1-5; tentative D call: TRBD1 (5 bases). The CDR3 is CASVKGRALNLRCPQHF. CDR3 coding DNA: TGCGCCAGCGTGAAGGGACGAGCGCTTAATTTACGATGTCCCCAGCATTTT.